This T cell receptor beta chain was documented in a study of immune characterization of retroperitoneal liposarcoma. This clonotype was seen repeatedly, ten times or more. CDR1 is SGHTA and CDR2 is FQGNSA in the germline V gene. This CDR3 has 15 amino acids. MiXCR, applied by TCRdb to the PCR reads, yields one record per CDR3 protein. Counted here are roughly 10,000 distinct CDR3 sequences, about a quarter occurring once; the ten biggest clones make up roughly 8.5%. Source material: tumor tissue. The receptor was derived from a female donor with retroperitoneal liposarcoma. The V call is TRBV7-2, the J call TRBJ2-1; 9 bases agree with TRBD2. With the DNA end fitting TRBJ2-7 better, the J assignment may be wrong. CDR3 in amino acids: CASSLMSGGYNEQYF. The CDR3 DNA is TGTGCCAGCAGCTTAATGAGCGGGGGGTACAATGAGCAGTACTTC.